Sequencing of this T cell receptor beta chain was carried out in a study of identical twins. This clonotype showed up just a few times. What it binds is unknown. Addition of a universal primer site occurred through template switching, and cDNA carried unique molecular identifiers. TCRdb re-called the 5' RACE reads through MiXCR, storing one row per CDR3 protein. This sample yields some 1,700,000 distinct CDR3 sequences, of which about 31% are seen a single time; roughly 0.3% belongs to the top ten. Whole-study results and caveats: Carriage of fewer insertions was seen in abundant cord blood beta clonotypes, whereas memory repertoires showed none. Among beta out-of-frame sequences, excess sharing between twins appeared weaker. It was possible that invariant MAIT and iNKT cells partly confounded the zero-insertion analyses.

Sample: cord blood. The TCR was taken from a newborn girl in good health.

The CDR3: CSAETGKSDTQYF. The DNA for the CDR3 is TGCAGTGCTGAGACAGGGAAGTCAGATACGCAGTATTTT. The chain links TRBV20-1 to TRBJ2-3; TRBD1 matches at 7 bases. Germline V gives CDR1 DFQATT, CDR2 SNEGSKA (reference sequence). The CDR3 has 13 residues. Germline trimming cut 5 bases from V and 4 bases from J; bases unmatched to any gene: 6.